These 14 T cell receptor beta chains share one sample of origin, sequenced in a study of CD8 T cells in ankylosing spondylitis (dated by TCRdb to about 2017). Receptor libraries were prepared by 5' RACE. The sequencer was an Illumina HiSeq 2500. TCRdb ran its own pipeline on the public reads, namely fastp trimming at Q25 and MiXCR clone calling, and kept in-frame beta chains. Duplicate CDR3 protein sequences are folded into a single record with the most common DNA and genes. Within this sample are more than 7,500 distinct CDR3 sequences, with under 5% of them counted one time only. Less than 11% of the sample is in the top ten clones. The sample consisted of blood, either unsorted or a sorted T cell fraction (not recorded which). Receptors originate from a female donor with ankylosing spondylitis or in good health (not recorded which).

Ten or more counts support this clonotype. The genes are TRBV9 and TRBJ2-1, with 8 bases fitting TRBD1. V lost 1 base and J lost 4; bases outside the gene matches: 7. Germline assignment: CDR1 SGDLS and CDR2 YYNGEE. The CDR3 extends over 16 amino acids. The CDR3 coding sequence is TGTGCCAGCAGCGTAACCCGGACAGGGTTGTACAATGAGCAGTTCTTC. Amino acids: CASSVTRTGLYNEQFF.

Many counts were recorded for this clonotype. The chain carries TRBV9 and TRBJ2-7, with D unclear. Between the trimmed V and J ends, which lost 3 bases and 0 bases, there was a span of 10 bases. The CDR3 contains 14 residues. CDR1 and CDR2 (germline): SGDLS, YYNGEE. This CDR3 is CASSGTDRSYEQYF. Written as DNA, the CDR3 is TGTGCCAGCAGCGGGACGGACCGCTCCTACGAGCAGTACTTC.

Details on this clonotype: The junction departs from germline at one end; a sequencing error may be responsible. The chain recombines TRBV9 with TRBJ2-5; 12 positions match TRBD2. Germline loops: CDR1 SGDLS, CDR2 YYNGEE. The CDR3 spans 17 residues. In nucleotides, the CDR3 is TGTGCCAGCAGCGTAGGTCGACTAGCGGGGGAGCAAGGGACCCAGTACTTC. Encoded protein: CASSVGRLAGEQGTQYF.

There are many counts of this clonotype. The chain carries TRBV9 and TRBJ2-3, with 12 bases lining up with TRBD2. Germline CDR1 is SGDLS and CDR2 is YYNGEE. V lost 7 bases, J lost 4 bases, and 10 bases stayed unmatched. The CDR3 is 16 residues long. For the CDR3, the DNA is TGTGCCAGCCAACCTCTAGCGGGGGGGCCGGCAGATACGCAGTATTTT. Amino acids: CASQPLAGGPADTQYF.

At least ten counts were recorded for this clonotype. J is TRBJ2-5 and V is TRBV9; 12 bases agree with TRBD2. This CDR3 is built from 16 residues. V lost 4 bases to trimming and J lost 5 bases; unmatched junction nucleotides: 9. Germline CDR1 SGDLS, CDR2 YYNGEE. CDR3 protein: CASSPLAGGPGETQYF. The CDR3 DNA reads as TGTGCCAGCAGCCCCCTAGCGGGGGGGCCCGGGGAGACCCAGTACTTC.

This clonotype came up many times. The genes are TRBV9 and TRBJ1-1, with D tentatively TRBD1 (5 bases). V was trimmed by 3 bases and J by 3 bases, leaving 9 bases between them. Germline V gives CDR1 SGDLS, CDR2 YYNGEE. This CDR3 region has 13 residues. CDR3 sequence (DNA): TGTGCCAGCAGCGATGGGGGTGACACTGAAGCTTTCTTT. It specifies CASSDGGDTEAFF. Together with reference TRBV9 and TRBJ1-1, the CDR3 gives the full variable domain: DSGVTQTPKHLITATGQRVTLRCSPRSGDLSVYWYQQSLDQGLQFLIQYYNGEERAKGNILERFSAQQFPDLHSELNLSSLELGDSALYFCASSDGGDTEAFFGQGTRLTVV.

By share, this clonotype counts as medium-sized. V and J are TRBV9 and TRBJ1-2; 10 positions agree with TRBD1. Germline values: CDR1 SGDLS, CDR2 YYNGEE. V dropped 3 bases and J dropped 6; count of bases not matched to a gene: 8. This CDR3 region has 15 residues. The CDR3 sequence is CASSGHLTGGNGYTF. The CDR3 DNA reads TGTGCCAGCAGCGGCCACCTGACAGGGGGCAATGGCTACACCTTC. The complete variable domain, with remaining parts taken from reference TRBV9 and TRBJ1-2, reads DSGVTQTPKHLITATGQRVTLRCSPRSGDLSVYWYQQSLDQGLQFLIQYYNGEERAKGNILERFSAQQFPDLHSELNLSSLELGDSALYFCASSGHLTGGNGYTFGSGTRLTVV.

This clonotype rates as medium-sized (0.01 to 0.1%). This chain joins TRBV9 and TRBJ1-2, with D unclear. The CDR3 is 17 amino acids. Trimming left V 0 bases short and J 4 bases short, with 19 bases between. Germline-derived CDR1 and CDR2 are SGDLS and YYNGEE. For the CDR3, the DNA is TGTGCCAGCAGCGTAGGAGAATTCGTCGGCGGATCCTATGGCTACACCTTC. It is translated as CASSVGEFVGGSYGYTF.

Within the sample, this clonotype is medium-sized. V and J are TRBV9 and TRBJ2-3, with 12 positions matching TRBD2. The length of the CDR3 is 18 residues. The germline V gene has CDR1 SGDLS and CDR2 YYNGEE. J gave up 3 bases and V 3 bases, and 11 bases lay outside the gene matches. This chain's CDR3 is CASSGGSGLAGRTDTQYF. In DNA, the CDR3 is TGTGCCAGCAGCGGAGGGAGCGGACTAGCGGGGAGAACAGATACGCAGTATTTT.

This clonotype was seen more than once but under ten times. The chain links TRBV9 to TRBJ2-1, with 8 bases lining up with TRBD1. V dropped 3 bases and J dropped 5; count of bases not matched to a gene: 10. Germline V gene sequence: CDR1 SGDLS, CDR2 YYNGEE. CDR3 length equals 16 residues. The CDR3 nucleotides are TGTGCCAGCAGCGCCCCCTCAGGGGGCGCCCACAATGAGCAGTTCTTC. This encodes CASSAPSGGAHNEQFF.

By its share, this clonotype is medium-sized. This chain joins TRBV9 and TRBJ1-5; a possible D gene is TRBD1 (5 bases). This CDR3 is 13 amino acids long. CDR1 is SGDLS, CDR2 YYNGEE, per germline. Trimming pared 3 bases from V and 6 bases from J, leaving 10 bases between. The DNA of the CDR3 is TGTGCCAGCAGCGACGCCGGGGGTCAGCCCCAGCATTTT. Amino acids: CASSDAGGQPQHF.

This clonotype has at least ten counts. The gene calls are TRBV9 and TRBJ2-3; the match to TRBD1 covers 7 bases. The germline gives CDR1 SGDLS, CDR2 YYNGEE. Trimming at V came to 4 bases and at J to 3 bases, leaving 14 bases not matched to a gene. The CDR3 is 17 amino acids. CDR3 loop: CASSTDPGRGSTDTQYF. In nucleotides, the CDR3 is TGTGCCAGCAGCACCGACCCCGGCAGGGGGTCGACAGATACGCAGTATTTT.

The chain is built from TRBV9 and TRBJ1-2, with 11 bases aligning to TRBD1. CDR1 and CDR2 from the germline V gene are SGDLS and YYNGEE. Trimming at V came to 5 bases and at J to 8 bases, leaving 14 bases not matched to a gene. CDR3 length equals 16 residues. The CDR3, as DNA: TGTGCCAGCAGTTCACCCCGGACAGGGGGCGCACAGGGCTACACCTTC. Its protein product is CASSSPRTGGAQGYTF.

This clonotype was counted between two and nine times. The chain joins TRBV9 to TRBJ2-1; the D call may be TRBD1 or TRBD2 (6 bases each). From germline, CDR1 is SGDLS and CDR2 YYNGEE. Trimming removed 3 bases from V and 8 bases from J, with 15 bases in between. This CDR3 has 14 residues. CDR3 in amino acids: CASSDGGPRDEQFF. CDR3 DNA: TGTGCCAGCAGCGATGGGGGGCCGAGGGATGAGCAGTTCTTC.